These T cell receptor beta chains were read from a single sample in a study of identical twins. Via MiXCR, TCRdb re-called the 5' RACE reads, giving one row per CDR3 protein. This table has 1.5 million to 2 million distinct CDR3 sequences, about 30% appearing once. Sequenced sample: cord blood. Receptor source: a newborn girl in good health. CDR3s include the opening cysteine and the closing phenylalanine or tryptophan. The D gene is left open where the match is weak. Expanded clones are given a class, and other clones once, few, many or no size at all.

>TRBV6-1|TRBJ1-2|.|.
TGTGCCAGCAGTGCCACGGTGGGGGGCTACACCTTC
CASSATVGGYTF
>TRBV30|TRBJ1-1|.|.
TGTGCCTGGAGTGTACGAAACGGCGAAGCTTTCTTT
CAWSVRNGEAFF
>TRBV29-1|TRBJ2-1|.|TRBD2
TGCAGCGTTGGACTAGCGGGGATCAGCTCCTACAATGAGCAGTTCTTC
CSVGLAGISSYNEQFF
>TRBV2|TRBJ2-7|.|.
TGTGCCAGCAGTGAAAGTAAAGGGTTATTAACCTACGAGCAGTACTTC
CASSESKGLLTYEQYF
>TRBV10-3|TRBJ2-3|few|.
TGTGCCATCAGTGAGGTCCAGGGGACGCAGTATTTT
CAISEVQGTQYF
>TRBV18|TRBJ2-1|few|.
TGTGCCAGCTCACCACCTTCAGGCCTCACCTACAATGAGCAGTTCTTC
CASSPPSGLTYNEQFF
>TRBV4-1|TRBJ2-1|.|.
TGCGCCAGCAGCCAACTCGCTTCCGCCTACAATGAGCAGTTCTTC
CASSQLASAYNEQFF
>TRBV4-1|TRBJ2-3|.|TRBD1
TGCGCCAGCAGCCAAGTCCCGAACCGGGACAGGTATTTT
CASSQVPNRDRYF
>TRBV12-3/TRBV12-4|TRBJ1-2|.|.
TGTGCCAGCAGTTTAGTAGTGGGGTTGGCTGGCTACACCTTC
CASSLVVGLAGYTF
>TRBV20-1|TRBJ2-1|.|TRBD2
TGCAGTGCTAGAGAGGGACTAGCGGATTACAATGAGCAGTTCTTC
CSAREGLADYNEQFF
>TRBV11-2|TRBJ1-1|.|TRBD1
TGTGCCAGCAGCTTACTGTGGACAGGGCACACTGAAGCTTTCTTT
CASSLLWTGHTEAFF
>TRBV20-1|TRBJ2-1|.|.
TGCAGTGCTAGAGAGGGGACTCGAACGGGGAATGAGCAGTTCTTC
CSAREGTRTGNEQFF
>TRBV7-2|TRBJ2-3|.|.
TGTGCCAGCAGCTTCGGTCTAGCAGATACGCAGTATTTT
CASSFGLADTQYF
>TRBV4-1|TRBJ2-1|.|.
TGCGCCAGCAGCCAAGCGGAAGCAGGCAATGAGCAGTTCTTC
CASSQAEAGNEQFF
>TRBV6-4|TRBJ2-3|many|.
TGTGCCAGCAGTGACGACACAGATACGCAGTATTTT
CASSDDTDTQYF
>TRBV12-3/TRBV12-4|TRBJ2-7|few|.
TGTGCCAGCAGTTTAGCGGACGTGGGCGGGCAGTACTTC
CASSLADVGGQYF
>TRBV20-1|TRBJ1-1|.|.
TGCAGTGCTAGGGGGTGGAGGGGGAACACTGAAGCTTTCTTT
CSARGWRGNTEAFF
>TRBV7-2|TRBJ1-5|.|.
TGTGCCAGCAGCCCTTCGGGACAACTCAATCAGCCCCAGCATTTT
CASSPSGQLNQPQHF
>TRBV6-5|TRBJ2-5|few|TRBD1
TGTGCCAGCAGTTACTCCGCGAACCTGAGGGACAGGGGAGAGACCCAGTACTTC
CASSYSANLRDRGETQYF
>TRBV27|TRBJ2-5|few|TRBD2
TGTGCCAGCAGTCTACGGGGACTAGCGGGAGTATTAGAGACCCAGTACTTC
CASSLRGLAGVLETQYF
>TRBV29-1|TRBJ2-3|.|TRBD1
TGCAGCGGGCTTGGGACAGTTTATGTGCCGGACACAGATACGCAGTATTTT
CSGLGTVYVPDTDTQYF
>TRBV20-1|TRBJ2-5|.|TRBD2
TGCAGTGCTCCCCTAGCGGGAGGGGAAGAGACCCAGTACTTC
CSAPLAGGEETQYF
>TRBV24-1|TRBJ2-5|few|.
TGTGCCACCAGTGATTCCTACAGTCGTGAGACCCAGTACTTC
CATSDSYSRETQYF
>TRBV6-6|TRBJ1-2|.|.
TGTGCCAGCAGTTACCTGGGACATAACTATGGCTACACCTTC
CASSYLGHNYGYTF
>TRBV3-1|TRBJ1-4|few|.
TGTGCCAGCAGCCGTTCACAGGGCTTTAATGAAAAACTGTTTTTT
CASSRSQGFNEKLFF
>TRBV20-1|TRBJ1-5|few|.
TGCAGTGCCCCACCCGGGAGGCTCAATCAGCCCCAGCATTTT
CSAPPGRLNQPQHF
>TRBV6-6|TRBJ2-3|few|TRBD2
TGTGCCAGCAGTTACCCGAGTGGCGGGAGGGCGGCAGATACGCAGTATTTT
CASSYPSGGRAADTQYF
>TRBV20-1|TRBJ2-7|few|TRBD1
TGCAGTGCTAGAGGGAACAGGGGGCACTCCTACGAGCAGTACTTC
CSARGNRGHSYEQYF
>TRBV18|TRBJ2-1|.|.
TGTGCCAGCTCACCAAATTCGGATGAGCAGTTCTTC
CASSPNSDEQFF
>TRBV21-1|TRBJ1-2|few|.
TGTGCCAGCGCGAAACCTCCGTTTAGGACTAACTATGGCTACACCTTC
CASAKPPFRTNYGYTF
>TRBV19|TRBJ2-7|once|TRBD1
TGTGCCAGTAGTGCCGGACAGGTAACCTACGAGCAGTACTTC
CASSAGQVTYEQYF
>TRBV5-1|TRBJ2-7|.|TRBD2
TGCGCCAGCAGCCTATATCGGACGGGACTAGCGGCACACTCCTACGAGCAGTACTTC
CASSLYRTGLAAHSYEQYF
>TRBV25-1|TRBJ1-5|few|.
TGTGCCAGGAGTCTCCCCTTCTCCTACGAGGGATGGGGCAATCAGCCCCAGCATTTT
CARSLPFSYEGWGNQPQHF
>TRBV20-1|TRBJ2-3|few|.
TGCAGTGCTCTGCAGGACAACACAGATACGCAGTATTTT
CSALQDNTDTQYF
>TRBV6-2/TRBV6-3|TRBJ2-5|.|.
TGTGCCAGCAGTTACCACCCATTTAACTACAATGAGCAGTACTTC
CASSYHPFNYNEQYF